The rows below give T cell receptor beta chains drawn from one sample of a study of T cell responses to AZD1222 COVID-19 vaccine. Assay used: immunoSEQ multiplex PCR; TCRdb lists only in-frame clones, some missing. In the table there are around 140,000 clones, approximately 90% of which are singletons. The starting material was peripheral blood, obtained on day 0 of AZD1222 vaccination. The receptor set was obtained from an adult in good health. The CDR3 runs from the conserved cysteine through the conserved F or W. D genes are given only for firm matches. Expanded clones get a size class; other rows say once, few or many, or leave the size out.

TRBV7-8	15	TRBJ2-7	once	-	TGTGCCAGCAGCTGGAGAACGGACGGACCCTACGAGCAGTACTTC	CASSWRTDGPYEQYF
TRBV9	14	TRBJ1-5	-	-	TGTGCCAGCAGCTCGCGACAAAGTAATCAGCCCCAGCATTTT	CASSSRQSNQPQHF
TRBV6-5	14	TRBJ1-2	-	TRBD1	TGTGCCAGCCCCGGGACAGCTACTAACTATGGCTACACCTTC	CASPGTATNYGYTF
TRBV25-1	13	TRBJ2-3	-	-	TGTGCCAGCAGGAGGCAGGGAGCAGATACGCAGTATTTT	CASRRQGADTQYF
TRBV7-3	16	TRBJ1-2	once	-	TGTGCCAGCAGCTCCGACCCGACAATTTCTAACTATGGCTACACCTTC	CASSSDPTISNYGYTF
TRBV5-1	15	TRBJ2-1	-	-	TGCGCCAGCAGCTCGCTGCGGGGGCCCTCTAATGAGCAGTTCTTC	CASSSLRGPSNEQFF
TRBV7-9	14	TRBJ2-1	-	TRBD1	TGTGCCAGCAGCCACCGGGACAGGGCCCAGAAGCAGTTCTTC	CASSHRDRAQKQFF
TRBV4-2	14	TRBJ1-2	-	TRBD1	TGTGCCAGCAGCTCCCGACAGGGTGACTATGGCTACACCTTC	CASSSRQGDYGYTF
TRBV6-6	14	TRBJ1-1	-	-	TGTGCCAGCAGGCCCAACAGGGATCCCGCTGAAGCTTTCTTT	CASRPNRDPAEAFF
TRBV7-2	14	TRBJ2-3	-	TRBD2	TGTGCCAGCAGCCAGGGACTAGCAACAGATACGCAGTATTTT	CASSQGLATDTQYF
TRBV14	16	TRBJ2-7	-	-	TGTGCCAGCAGCCAAGATCTCCCTAGCTTCCCCTACGAGCAGTACTTC	CASSQDLPSFPYEQYF
TRBV4-1	20	TRBJ2-3	-	TRBD1	TGCGCCAGCAGCCAAGGGGGGGCATTAGGACAGGGGTCCCATGTGGGTACGCAGTATTTT	CASSQGGALGQGSHVGTQYF
TRBV19	15	TRBJ2-5	-	TRBD1	TGTGCCAGTAGTCCGGAAGGACAGGTCTCAGCGGCCCAGTACTTC	CASSPEGQVSAAQYF
TRBV5-4	16	TRBJ2-1	-	TRBD1	TGTGCCAGCAGCCCCCGGACAGGGAGCTCCTACAATGAGCAGTTCTTC	CASSPRTGSSYNEQFF
TRBV19	11	TRBJ2-5	-	-	TGTGCCAGTCGATCGGGAGAGACCCAGTACTTC	CASRSGETQYF
TRBV15	16	TRBJ1-4	-	-	TGTGCCACCAGCAGAGACTTTACAGGGTCAGGGGAAAAACTGTTTTTT	CATSRDFTGSGEKLFF
TRBV3-1/TRBV3-2	13	TRBJ2-3	-	TRBD2	TGTGCCAGCACCCCGCGGGGGACAGATACGCAGTATTTT	CASTPRGTDTQYF
TRBV20-1	14	TRBJ1-6	-	-	TGCAGTGCTAGTTCTAACGTTGACGTAATGACCCTCCACTTT	CSASSNVDVMTLHF
TRBV14	12	TRBJ2-3	-	-	TGTGCCAGCAGCCACCCTTTAAATACGCAGTATTTT	CASSHPLNTQYF
TRBV2	14	TRBJ1-4	-	-	TGTGCCAGCATCGTCAGGTCAACTAATGAAAAACTGTTTTTT	CASIVRSTNEKLFF
TRBV6-5	15	TRBJ1-1	-	TRBD1	TGTGCCAGCTCCGACGGGACAGCCCTGTATACTGAAGCTTTCTTT	CASSDGTALYTEAFF
TRBV30	13	TRBJ1-5	-	-	TGTGCCTGGAGTGTAGATTCTGGTTTGCCCCAGCATTTT	CAWSVDSGLPQHF
TRBV18	14	TRBJ2-2	-	-	TGTGCCAGCTCACCATTACTAGACACCGGGGAGCTGTTTTTT	CASSPLLDTGELFF
TRBV18	17	TRBJ2-7	-	TRBD2	TGTGCCAGCTCGCGACCCGGGACTAGCGGGGGCACCTACGAGCAGTACTTC	CASSRPGTSGGTYEQYF
TRBV28	16	TRBJ1-1	-	-	TGTGCCAGCAGTGCCCCACAGGGATTAGTTCACACTGAAGCTTTCTTT	CASSAPQGLVHTEAFF
TRBV7-2	13	TRBJ1-5	-	-	TGTGCCAGCAGTCCTCGCGGGGATCAGCCCCAGCATTTT	CASSPRGDQPQHF
TRBV7-9	13	TRBJ1-2	few	-	TGTGCCAGCAGCGCCGGTCAGCGTCATGGCTACACCTTC	CASSAGQRHGYTF
TRBV7-3	15	TRBJ2-1	-	TRBD2	TGTGCCAGCAGCTTGGATAGCGGGGTGACCAATGAGCAGTTCTTC	CASSLDSGVTNEQFF
TRBV27	14	TRBJ1-2	-	-	TGTGCCAGCGCCGGAGGGGCTCGGGGCTATGGCTACACCTTC	CASAGGARGYGYTF
TRBV6-6	15	TRBJ2-3	-	-	TGTGCCAGCAGTCCTCGCCCCTGGACCGCAGATACGCAGTATTTT	CASSPRPWTADTQYF
TRBV4-1	16	TRBJ2-7	-	-	TGCGCCAGCAGCCAATCGTTCCATCACGTTTTCTACGAGCAGTACTTC	CASSQSFHHVFYEQYF
TRBV5-4	12	TRBJ1-1	-	-	TGTGCCAGCAGTTGGGGGGCCGGTGAAGCTTTCTTT	CASSWGAGEAFF
TRBV4-2	13	TRBJ2-7	-	-	TGTGCCAGCAGCCAAGAGGGGGATTACGAGCAGTACTTC	CASSQEGDYEQYF
TRBV12-3/TRBV12-4	13	TRBJ1-2	-	-	TGTGCCAGCAGTTTAACAGGGAACTATGGCTACACCTTC	CASSLTGNYGYTF
TRBV4-1	16	TRBJ2-2	-	TRBD1	TGCGCCAGCAGCCTCGGACAGGGGGCTGGTACCGGGGAGCTGTTTTTT	CASSLGQGAGTGELFF
TRBV3-1/TRBV3-2	15	TRBJ2-7	-	TRBD2	TGTGCCAGCAGCCACCCCTTACTCACTAGCGACGAGCAGTACTTC	CASSHPLLTSDEQYF
TRBV24-1	12	TRBJ2-7	few	TRBD1	TGTGCCACCAGTGACCCAGGGGGCGAGCAGTACTTC	CATSDPGGEQYF
TRBV5-1	16	TRBJ1-2	-	-	TGCGCCAGCAGCTTGGGTCTGTTGGTGGGGTCCTATGGCTACACCTTC	CASSLGLLVGSYGYTF
TRBV28	13	TRBJ1-5	-	TRBD1	TGTGCCAGCAGTTACCAAGACAGGGAGCCCCAGCATTTT	CASSYQDREPQHF
TRBV10-1	11	TRBJ1-4	-	-	TGCGCCACCGAGGTGAGGATAGGTAGGGTTTTT	CATEVRIGRVF
TRBV6-2/TRBV6-3	15	TRBJ1-2	-	TRBD1	TGTGCCAGCAGTTACGTCGGACAGGGGGCCGGGAGCTACACCTTC	CASSYVGQGAGSYTF
TRBV6-6	13	TRBJ1-3	-	-	TGTGCCAGCAGAGACTCCGACTGGGACACCATATATTTT	CASRDSDWDTIYF
TRBV18	13	TRBJ1-1	-	-	TGTGCCAGCTCTACTATCAGCAACACTGAAGCTTTCTTT	CASSTISNTEAFF
TRBV9	15	TRBJ2-5	-	TRBD2	TGTGCCAGCAGCCCCCGGACTAGCGGCCCCGGGACCCAGTACTTC	CASSPRTSGPGTQYF
TRBV6-4	16	TRBJ2-3	few	TRBD2	TGTGCCAGCAGTCCCGGGACTAGCGGGGGCGGGGATACGCAGTATTTT	CASSPGTSGGGDTQYF
TRBV12-3/TRBV12-4	12	TRBJ1-6	-	-	TGTGCCAGCAGTCGCCCGGGTGGGCCCCTCCACTTT	CASSRPGGPLHF
TRBV10-3	13	TRBJ1-1	once	TRBD1	TGTGCCATCAGGAAAACAGGGGACACTGAAGCTTTCTTT	CAIRKTGDTEAFF
TRBV7-8	16	TRBJ1-6	-	-	TGTGCCAGCAGCTTAGGGGGGGTAGGATATAATTCACCCCTCCACTTT	CASSLGGVGYNSPLHF
TRBV6-2/TRBV6-3	13	TRBJ1-1	-	-	TGTGCCAGCAGTTACCCCGGGGGCACTGAAGCTTTCTTT	CASSYPGGTEAFF
TRBV9	12	TRBJ1-2	-	-	TGTGCCAGCAGGGGGGCGGGCTATGGCTACACCTTC	CASRGAGYGYTF
TRBV27	13	TRBJ2-6	-	-	TGTGCCAGCAGTTTATCCGGGGCCAACGTCCTGACTTTC	CASSLSGANVLTF